This TCR beta chain was sequenced during a study of T cells in Graves' hyperthyroidism and ophthalmopathy. Graves' hyperthyroidism was deemed stable absent ophthalmopathy progression within 18 months. Hyperthyroidism was newly diagnosed in patients aged 18 to 65 (duration under 2 months). Patients with uncontrolled infections, other autoimmune diseases, pregnancy or lactation were excluded. TCR beta CDR3 region amplification was performed from RNA transcripts. HTBI primers were used for first-round RT-PCR of the TCR CDR3. TCRdb reanalysed the multiplex PCR reads using MiXCR and keeps one entry per CDR3 protein. This table holds about 620,000 distinct CDR3 sequences, around 15% found once. This clonotype was seen more than once but under ten times. The CDR3 is 14 residues long. The germline gives CDR1 MDHEN, CDR2 SYDVKM. Trimming shortened V by 5 bases and J by 8 bases, and 16 bases separated the two germline ends.

This chain connects TRBV28 to TRBJ2-1; perhaps TRBD1 as D (6 bases). The sequence derives from a woman aged 25 to 39 with Graves' hyperthyroidism. The sample was blood. CDR3 in amino acids: CASSLRLQGYEQFF. As DNA, the CDR3 is TGTGCCAGCAGTCTACGCCTCCAGGGGTATGAGCAGTTCTTC.